Below, 26 T cell receptor beta chains from the same sample are listed, as sequenced in a study of Graves' ophthalmopathy and Graves' hyperthyroidism. Amplification of the TCR beta CDR3 regions used RNA transcripts (as template). The first-round RT-PCR employed HTBI primers together with the Qiagen OneStep RT-PCR kit. A multiplex PCR was then performed as the second round. Via MiXCR, TCRdb re-called the multiplex PCR reads, giving one row per CDR3 protein. Of over a million distinct CDR3 sequences in the sample, less than 45% are singletons; the top ten hold 11%. The source material was peripheral blood or thyroid tissue (not recorded which). The receptors were sampled from an adult man with Graves' hyperthyroidism.

This clonotype has a count of ten or more. V and J are TRBV12-3 or TRBV12-4 and TRBJ1-6, with TRBD1 identical over 10 bases. After removal of 6 bases from V and 14 bases from J, the junction contained 7 bases not matched to a gene. The CDR3 has 13 residues. The DNA for the CDR3 is TGTGCCAGCAGCCGGGACAGGGGTGACACCCTCCACTTT. Its protein product is CASSRDRGDTLHF.

The V call is TRBV20-1, the J call TRBJ1-5; D possibly corresponds to TRBD1 (6 bases). V lost 1 base to trimming and J lost 6 bases, with 16 bases between them. Germline CDR1 DFQATT, CDR2 SNEGSKA (reference sequence). This CDR3 contains 15 residues. The CDR3 DNA reads as TGCAGTGCTAGAGGCGGGGCGGGGGCCACTCAGCCCCAGCATTTT. Translated, it gives CSARGGAGATQPQHF.

The V gene is TRBV2, the J gene TRBJ2-5, with D perhaps TRBD1 (5 bases). CDR1 is SNHLY, CDR2 FYNNEI, per germline. CDR3 length equals 17 residues. The V end lost 4 bases, the J end lost 1 base, and 19 bases lay between the germline ends. The DNA for the CDR3 is TGTGCCAGCAGTGTTCGGACACTTACTAATCTCCAAGAGACCCAGTACTTC. Translated, it gives CASSVRTLTNLQETQYF.

This clonotype showed up many times. The CDR3 reads CAIRDRGEETQYF. CDR3 coding DNA: TGTGCCATCAGAGACAGGGGGGAGGAGACCCAGTACTTC. This rearrangement joins TRBV10-3 to TRBJ2-5; 9 positions agree with TRBD1. The CDR3 loop spans 13 amino acids. Germline V CDR1 and CDR2: ENHRY, SYGVKD. V dropped 6 bases and J dropped 5; count of bases not matched to a gene: 4.

There are many counts of this clonotype. The rearrangement links TRBV9 to TRBJ1-1; no firm D call. Germline CDR1 reads SGDLS; CDR2 reads YYNGEE. This CDR3 is built from 14 residues. Trimming left V 3 bases short and J 5 bases short, with 14 bases between. CDR3 protein: CASSAPGSGTEAFF. CDR3 sequence (DNA): TGTGCCAGCAGCGCCCCCGGGAGTGGGACTGAAGCTTTCTTT.

Points on this clonotype: Just one base apart from a much larger clone, this may be a read error. This chain uses TRBV6-5 with TRBJ1-2; D call uncertain. CDR1 MNHEY and CDR2 SVGAGI come from the germline V gene. The CDR3 runs 12 residues. DNA for the CDR3: TGTGCCAGCACGCACCCTGGGTATGGCCACACCTTC. This translates into CASTHPGYGHTF.

To note about this clonotype: A much larger clone lies a single base off, so this may be a read error. The CDR3 protein is CSADSGTWEAQYF. CDR3 DNA: TGCAGTGCTGATAGCGGGACGTGGGAGGCCCAGTACTTC. The chain couples TRBV20-1 to TRBJ2-5; 8 bases match TRBD2. Looked up from germline, CDR1 is DFQATT and CDR2 is SNEGSKA (reference sequence). This CDR3 spans 13 amino acids. With V trimmed by 5 bases and J by 9 bases, 11 bases remained unmatched.

This chain joins TRBV24-1 and TRBJ2-7; 7 nucleotides line up with TRBD2. Germline lookup yields CDR1 KGHDR and CDR2 SFDVKD. V lost 5 bases and J lost 6; bases outside the gene matches: 12. The CDR3 totals 15 residues. This CDR3 is CATSARWASGGEQYF. The CDR3 coding sequence is TGTGCCACCAGTGCTAGATGGGCTAGCGGTGGCGAGCAGTACTTC.

This clonotype was detected once. CDR3 sequence: CASSVSGGTQWAQYF. The CDR3 DNA reads TGTGCCAGCAGCGTTAGCGGGGGCACCCAATGGGCCCAGTACTTC. The rearrangement uses TRBV9 and TRBJ2-5; 9 nucleotides line up with TRBD2. V gave up 2 bases and J gave up 9 bases; unmatched junction bases: 11. This CDR3 region has 15 residues. CDR1 and CDR2 (germline): SGDLS, YYNGEE.

CDR3 sequence (DNA): TGTGCCAGCAGTGGTATACTAGCGGGACACGAGCAGTACTTC. The encoded protein is CASSGILAGHEQYF. This chain connects TRBV25-1 to TRBJ2-7; TRBD2 agrees at 10 bases. CDR3 size: 14 residues. Germline V lookup: CDR1 MGHDK, CDR2 SYGVNS. The junction had 5 bases not matched to a gene; V was cut back by 4 bases and J by 5 bases.

This clonotype was seen at least ten times. The chain couples TRBV7-9 to TRBJ1-4, with a weak D call TRBD1 (5 bases). V was trimmed by 5 bases and J by 4 bases, leaving 14 bases between them. The length of the CDR3 is 15 residues. Germline CDR1 reads SEHNR; CDR2 reads FQNEAQ (reference sequence). This chain's CDR3 is CASSPPTVGNEKLFF. CDR3 nucleotides: TGTGCCAGCAGCCCACCGACAGTTGGTAATGAAAAACTGTTTTTT.

The rearrangement links TRBV12-3 or TRBV12-4 to TRBJ1-6; 8 bases are shared with TRBD1. With V trimmed by 8 bases and J by 4 bases, 4 bases remained unmatched. The CDR3 totals 14 residues. The CDR3 region has the DNA TGTGCCAGCGTACAGGGGGGGTATAATTCACCCCTCCACTTT. It yields the protein CASVQGGYNSPLHF.

V is TRBV2 and J is TRBJ1-2; a possible D gene is TRBD1 (6 bases). This CDR3 spans 14 amino acids. Germline V gene lookup returns CDR1 SNHLY and CDR2 FYNNEI. Trimming shortened V by 7 bases and J by 1 base, and 13 bases separated the two germline ends. The CDR3 spells CASKRGDYNYGYTF. In nucleotides, the CDR3 is TGTGCCAGCAAAAGGGGGGACTATAACTATGGCTACACCTTC.

The V call is TRBV30, the J call TRBJ2-2; weak D call: TRBD1 (6 bases). The CDR3 has 16 residues. The V end was cut by 5 bases, the J end by 1 base, with 17 bases between. Germline V gene data show CDR1 as GTSNPN and CDR2 as SVGIG (reference sequence). CDR3 sequence (DNA): TGTGCCTGGGACGCCTCGGGACACATGAACACCGGGGAGCTGTTTTTT. As protein: CAWDASGHMNTGELFF.

The chain recombines TRBV5-4 with TRBJ1-6; D possibly corresponds to TRBD1 (6 bases). Germline CDR1 and CDR2: SGHNT and YYREEE (reference sequence). CDR3 length: 16 residues. Trimming left V 0 bases short and J 6 bases short, with 13 bases between. The CDR3 here is CASSLAGAGANSPLHF. For the CDR3, the DNA is TGTGCCAGCAGCTTGGCCGGGGCAGGGGCTAATTCACCCCTCCACTTT.

V and J are TRBV20-1 and TRBJ2-2, with 7 bases matching TRBD2. CDR3 length: 14 amino acids. The junction had 2 bases not matched to a gene; V was cut back by 3 bases and J by 1 base. Germline-derived CDR1 and CDR2 are DFQATT and SNEGSKA (reference sequence). As DNA, the CDR3 is TGCAGTGCTAGGCTAGCGGAGAACACCGGGGAGCTGTTTTTT. It encodes CSARLAENTGELFF.

Points on this clonotype: An end of the junction differs from the germline gene, which may be a read error. The chain uses TRBV10-3 and TRBJ1-6; tentative D call: TRBD1 (6 bases). Germline lookup yields CDR1 ENHRY and CDR2 SYGVKD. CDR3 length equals 15 residues. Written as DNA, the CDR3 is TGTGCCAGCAGTCCGCGGACAGCTATTAATTCACCCCTCCACTTT. It codes for CASSPRTAINSPLHF.

This clonotype was seen only a few times. The chain carries TRBV19 and TRBJ1-2; D remains ambiguous. This CDR3 has 12 amino acids. Between the trimmed V and J ends, which lost 5 bases and 5 bases, there was a span of 9 bases. CDR1 is LNHDA and CDR2 is SQIVND in the germline V gene (reference sequence). The DNA for the CDR3 is TGTGCCAGTAGTCGCAACATGTATGGCTACACCTTC. This gives the protein CASSRNMYGYTF.

The count of this clonotype is one. V is TRBV5-5 and J is TRBJ1-5; D is ambiguous. CDR1 is SGHKS and CDR2 is YYEKEE in the germline V gene (reference sequence). The CDR3 spans 15 residues. Trimming removed 3 bases from V and 5 bases from J, with 15 bases in between. CDR3 in amino acids: CASSSGSQGHQPQHF. In DNA, the CDR3 is TGTGCCAGCAGCTCGGGATCCCAAGGACATCAGCCCCAGCATTTT.

The chain couples TRBV29-1 to TRBJ2-3; D not certain. Germline loops: CDR1 SQVTM, CDR2 ANQGSEA. V lost 6 bases and J lost 5, with 9 bases in between. There are 11 residues in the CDR3. The CDR3 protein is CSVAHGDTQYF. CDR3 coding DNA: TGCAGCGTCGCGCACGGAGATACGCAGTATTTT.

The chain carries TRBV12-3 or TRBV12-4 and TRBJ2-6; D may be TRBD1 (5 bases). The CDR3 contains 15 residues. Trimming removed 8 bases from V and 0 bases from J, with 11 bases in between. For the CDR3, the DNA is TGTGCCAGCCGCGACAGAAGCTCTGGGGCCAACGTCCTGACTTTC. Its translation is CASRDRSSGANVLTF.

The chain joins TRBV7-9 to TRBJ1-4; D is perhaps TRBD1 (6 bases). CDR3 length equals 16 residues. V was cut by 3 bases and J by 8 bases, with 19 bases left in between. Germline V lookup: CDR1 SEHNR, CDR2 FQNEAQ (reference sequence). CDR3 protein: CASSFPGQGREEKLFF. DNA for the CDR3: TGTGCCAGCAGCTTCCCAGGGCAGGGGAGAGAGGAAAAACTGTTTTTT.

This clonotype was seen only a few times. The chain links TRBV6-2 or TRBV6-3 to TRBJ1-1, with D unclear. Germline assignment: CDR1 MNHEY and CDR2 SVGEGT. V lost 2 bases and J lost 1, with 8 bases in between. This CDR3 is built from 14 residues. The CDR3 spells CASSYRRENTEAFF. The CDR3 DNA follows: TGTGCCAGCAGTTACCGTCGGGAGAACACTGAAGCTTTCTTT.

Comment on this clonotype: Its ends do not fully match the called genes, so a read error is possible. The V call is TRBV19, the J call TRBJ2-2, with TRBD1 matching 7 bases. The germline V gene encodes CDR1 LNHDA and CDR2 SQIVND (reference sequence). The CDR3 covers 16 residues. The CDR3 DNA sequence: TGTGCCAGCACAACTGAATCGACAGGGAACACCGGGGAGCTGGTTTTT. This gives the protein CASTTESTGNTGELVF.

This clonotype was picked up many times. CDR3 bases: TGTGCCATCAGTGAGGGGGCCGGGGCGGGTCAGCCCCAGCATTTT. It encodes CAISEGAGAGQPQHF. This chain uses TRBV10-3 with TRBJ1-5; D perhaps matches TRBD1 (5 bases). The V end lost 2 bases, the J end lost 6 bases, and 14 bases lay between the germline ends. The CDR3 length is 15 residues. Germline V gene sequence: CDR1 ENHRY, CDR2 SYGVKD.

The chain links TRBV29-1 to TRBJ2-6; tentative D call: TRBD1 (6 bases). The length of the CDR3 is 14 residues. Trimming shortened V by 4 bases and J by 8 bases, and 15 bases separated the two germline ends. CDR1 and CDR2 (germline): SQVTM, ANQGSEA. Written as DNA, the CDR3 is TGCAGCGTTGTCTTGGCAGGGGTACCCAACGTCCTGACTTTC. Protein: CSVVLAGVPNVLTF.